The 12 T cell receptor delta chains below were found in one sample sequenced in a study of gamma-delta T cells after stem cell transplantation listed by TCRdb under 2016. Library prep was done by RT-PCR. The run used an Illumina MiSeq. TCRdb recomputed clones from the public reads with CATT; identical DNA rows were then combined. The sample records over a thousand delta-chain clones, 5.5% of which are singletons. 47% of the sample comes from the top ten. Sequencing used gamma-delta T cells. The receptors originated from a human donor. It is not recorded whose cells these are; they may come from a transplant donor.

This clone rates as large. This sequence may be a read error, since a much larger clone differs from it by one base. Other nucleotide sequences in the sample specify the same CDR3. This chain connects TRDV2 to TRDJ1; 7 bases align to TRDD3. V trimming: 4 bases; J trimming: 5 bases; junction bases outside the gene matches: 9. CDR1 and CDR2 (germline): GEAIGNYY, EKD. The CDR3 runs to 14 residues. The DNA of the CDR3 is TGTGCCTGTGAAGCCCTGGGGGCTTCTGATAAACTCATCTTT. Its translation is CACEALGASDKLIF.

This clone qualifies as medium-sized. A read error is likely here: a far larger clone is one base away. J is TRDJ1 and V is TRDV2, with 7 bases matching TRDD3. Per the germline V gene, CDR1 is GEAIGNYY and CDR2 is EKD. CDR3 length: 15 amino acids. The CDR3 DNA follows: TGTGCCTGTGGCACCGTGGGGGACTACACCGATAAACTCATCTTT. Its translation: CACGTVGDYTDKLIF.

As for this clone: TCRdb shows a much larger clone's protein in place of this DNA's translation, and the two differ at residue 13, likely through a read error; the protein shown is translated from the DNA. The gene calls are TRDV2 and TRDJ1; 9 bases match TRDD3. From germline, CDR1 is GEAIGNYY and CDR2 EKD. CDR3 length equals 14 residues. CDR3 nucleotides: TGTGCCTGTGAAGCCCTGGGGGATTCTGATAAACTCACCTTT. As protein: CACEALGDSDKLTF.

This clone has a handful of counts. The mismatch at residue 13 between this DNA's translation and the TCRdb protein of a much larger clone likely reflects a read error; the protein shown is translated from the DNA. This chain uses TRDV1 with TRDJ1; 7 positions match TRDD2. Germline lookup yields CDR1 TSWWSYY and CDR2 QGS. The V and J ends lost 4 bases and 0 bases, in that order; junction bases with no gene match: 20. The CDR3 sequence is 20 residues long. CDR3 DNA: TGTGCTCTTGGGGGCCTTTCCCTTCCCCCCTTCCTCAAGTACACCGATAAACTCATCTTT. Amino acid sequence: CALGGLSLPPFLKYTDKLIF.

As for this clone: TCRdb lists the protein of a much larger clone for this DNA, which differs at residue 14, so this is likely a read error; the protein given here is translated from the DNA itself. The CDR3 DNA follows: TGTGCCTGTGACACCGTCGGGGGTGACAGGTCCCAAAAGGACACCGATAAACTCATCTTT. Protein: CACDTVGGDRSQKDTDKLIF. The chain recombines TRDV2 with TRDJ1, with D possibly TRDD3 on 5 matching bases. V dropped 0 bases and J dropped 0 bases, with 25 bases sitting between them. Germline V lookup: CDR1 GEAIGNYY, CDR2 EKD. The CDR3 runs to 20 residues.

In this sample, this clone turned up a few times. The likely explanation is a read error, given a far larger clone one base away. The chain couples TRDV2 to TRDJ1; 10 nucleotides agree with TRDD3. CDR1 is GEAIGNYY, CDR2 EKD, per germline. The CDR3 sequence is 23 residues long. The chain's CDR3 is CACVPLISSLPSLGDVDTDKPIF. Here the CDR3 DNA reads TGTGCCTGTGTCCCACTAATCTCTTCACTCCCGTCACTGGGGGATGTAGACACCGATAAACCCATCTTT.

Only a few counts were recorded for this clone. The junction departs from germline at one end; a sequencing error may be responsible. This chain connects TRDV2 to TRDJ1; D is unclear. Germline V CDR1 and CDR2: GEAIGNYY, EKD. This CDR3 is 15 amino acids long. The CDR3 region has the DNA TGTGCCTGTGACACAATGGCCCCACGGGTCGATAACCTCATCTTT. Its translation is CACDTMAPRVDNLIF.

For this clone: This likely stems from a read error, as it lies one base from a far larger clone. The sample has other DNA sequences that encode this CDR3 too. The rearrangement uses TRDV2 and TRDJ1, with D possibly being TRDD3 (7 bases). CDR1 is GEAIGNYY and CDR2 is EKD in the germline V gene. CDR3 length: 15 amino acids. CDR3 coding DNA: TGTGCCTGCGACACGGCCTTCCGGGGATACGATAAACTCATCTTT. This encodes CACDTAFRGYDKLIF.

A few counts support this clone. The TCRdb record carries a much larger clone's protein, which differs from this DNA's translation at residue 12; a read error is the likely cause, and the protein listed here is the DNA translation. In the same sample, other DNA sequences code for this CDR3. CDR3 residues: CALGEPSGGTWYTRQMFF. CDR3 nucleotide sequence: TGTGCTCTTGGGGAACCGAGTGGGGGGACCTGGTACACCCGACAGATGTTTTTC. V usage is TRDV1 and J usage is TRDJ3, with D possibly being TRDD3 (6 bases). This CDR3 comprises 18 residues. The germline CDR1 and CDR2 sequences are TSWWSYY and QGS.

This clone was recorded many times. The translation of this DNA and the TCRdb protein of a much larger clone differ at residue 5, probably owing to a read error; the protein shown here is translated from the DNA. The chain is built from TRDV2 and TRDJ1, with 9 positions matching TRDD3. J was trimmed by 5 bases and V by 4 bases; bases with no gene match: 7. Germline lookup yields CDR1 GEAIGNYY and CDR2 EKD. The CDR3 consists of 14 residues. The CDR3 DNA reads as TGTGCCTGTGAAGTCCTGGGGGATTCTGATAAACTCATCTTT. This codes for CACEVLGDSDKLIF.

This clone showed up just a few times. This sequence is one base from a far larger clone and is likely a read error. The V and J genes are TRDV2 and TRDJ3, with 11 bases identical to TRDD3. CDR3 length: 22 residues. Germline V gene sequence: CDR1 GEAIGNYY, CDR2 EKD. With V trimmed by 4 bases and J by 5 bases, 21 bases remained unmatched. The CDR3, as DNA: TGTGCCTGTGATACACCAGGTGGGGGATACGCGATGAAGCCCAGGGACACCCGACAGATGTTTTTC. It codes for CACDTPGGGYAMKPRDTRQMFF.

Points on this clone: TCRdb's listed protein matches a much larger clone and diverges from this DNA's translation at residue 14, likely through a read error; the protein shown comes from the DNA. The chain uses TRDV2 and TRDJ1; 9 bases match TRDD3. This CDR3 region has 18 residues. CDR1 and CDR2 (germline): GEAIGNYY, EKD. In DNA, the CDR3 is TGTGCCTGTGACACCGTGCCTGGGGGATCCACGATCACCGGTAAACTCATCTTT. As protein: CACDTVPGGSTITGKLIF.